This T cell receptor (beta chain) came from a study of shared clonotypes between healthy human individuals. Study findings and constraints: Larger richness was generally estimated for naive than memory subsets.

Only one count was recorded for this clone. Its antigen is as yet unknown. Data came from immunoSEQ multiplex PCR; TCRdb stores just in-frame clones and leaves some out. This sample has 2 million to 3 million clones; approximately 93% occur once, and the top ten carry approximately 0.37%. A CD45RA-negative memory subset and a CD45RA+ naive subset were separated from the CD4+ cells. Trimming removed 7 bases from V and 1 base from J; junction bases left unmatched: 2. From germline, CDR1 is MNHGY and CDR2 SVAAGI. This CDR3 spans 15 amino acids. The sequence derives from a man younger than 30 in good health. Some clones in this sample may be carry-over from other donors' samples. This sequence joins TRBV6-9 and TRBJ2-1; 12 bases map to TRBD2. Specimen: naive CD4+ T cells from PBMCs. Indicated subset: CD45RA+ positively selected. Here the CDR3 DNA reads TGTGCCAGCACCCTAGCGGGAGGGTCCTACAATGAGCAGTTCTTC. Encoded protein: CASTLAGGSYNEQFF.